This TCR beta chain was captured in a study of coeliac disease (dated by TCRdb to between 2021 and 2024). A note on the overall study: Coeliac patients were classed as newly diagnosed active disease, refractory coeliac disease type I, or disease controlled by a gluten-free diet. Because high-resolution HLA typing was not available, biased TRBV7-2 usage was queried as a proof of principle. Next-generation sequencing of rearranged TRB and TRG CDR3 regions was used on small intestinal lymphocyte fractions taken from coeliac and non-coeliac patients. The aim was to characterise TR repertoires of small intestinal T cells in active, refractory type I and gluten-free-diet-treated coeliac disease. A total of some 30 patients took part in the full study: some 22 had serologically confirmed coeliac disease and 8 were controls with non-small intestinal disorders. TRB sequencing was successfully performed on samples from around 30 subjects, among which about two dozen paired bulk unsorted intraepithelial and lamina propria cell samples were included.

The research as a whole found: High-purity fractions were not obtained when intraepithelial cells were separated from lamina propria cells, so cross-contamination between compartments was possible. In the authors' view, the approach was unsuitable for unbiased detection of gliadin-specific T cells, since gliadin-specific T cells are scarce and rarely shared between patients. TRB repertoires were found to be largely private, with most amino acid sequences unique to one sample, and no significant difference in V-gene usage was found between disease groups. Lower clonality than in controls was observed in the TRB and TRG repertoires of active coeliac intraepithelial and lamina propria samples, suggesting that diverse T cells were recruited.

To note about this clone: The clone's antigen remains unknown. It has no much larger one-base neighbor in the sample; base qualities were not kept.

Library preparation was by the immunoSEQ multiplex PCR assay. Using reverse primers that targeted J gene segments together with forward primers that targeted V gene segments, the TR loci were amplified in a multiplexed PCR. The amplified CDR3 regions were sequenced using the Illumina HiSeq System. From the authors' description of their analysis: A nearest-neighbour algorithm merged closely related reads to remove PCR and sequencing errors and collapse data into unique sequences. Repertoires were summarised by clonality and by T cell density, defined as TR molecules per amount of genomic DNA input. Public TRs were defined as CDR3 amino acid sequences in at least 80% of unsorted samples, then tested for differential abundance between coeliac and control samples. Differences in clonality and density between disease groups were tested by Kruskal-Wallis tests, followed by Dunn post-tests. The immuneACCESS repertoire file appears here via TCRdb, limited to in-frame rearrangements. These files lack a portion of the clones; in checked studies, under half of the deficit traces to unresolved V genes, and the cause of the others is not known. V, J and clone size derive from that table, while D and trimming were established from the DNA sequence. The sample records under 4,500 clones, about 61% of which are singletons. The ten largest make up about a tenth of the sample.

The CDR3 runs 15 amino acids, cysteine and phenylalanine included. The kept DNA is CDR3 alone, 45 bases in frame from the first base. Clipping removes 6 bases from V and 7 bases from J, with 9 as the unmatched junction base count. CDR1 and CDR2, per the germline V gene, are MNHEY and SVGAGI. Aliquots of over 400,000 cells were frozen in DMSO/FBS in liquid nitrogen, and one aliquot per fraction was used for sequencing. Every one of the 30 patients in the study had endoscopy and a small intestinal biopsy. To release intraepithelial cells, biopsies were stirred for one hour at 37 degrees C in RPMI with EGTA, MgCl2 and 1% FBS. Genomic DNA was extracted from frozen unsorted cell fractions with the Qiagen DNeasy blood extraction kit.

The sample taken for sequencing was intraepithelial lymphocytes from the gut. The label giving this sample's cell subset or site can be read as: intraepithelial cell (IEC) fraction of small intestinal biopsy. The receptor's source is a man between 65 and 85 years old with active celiac disease. Rearrangement joined TRBV6-5 to TRBJ1-6, and 7 junction bases match TRBD1. The CDR3 is CASRTDRVGNSPLHF. DNA sequence: TGTGCCAGCAGGACAGACAGGGTCGGAAATTCACCCCTCCACTTT.